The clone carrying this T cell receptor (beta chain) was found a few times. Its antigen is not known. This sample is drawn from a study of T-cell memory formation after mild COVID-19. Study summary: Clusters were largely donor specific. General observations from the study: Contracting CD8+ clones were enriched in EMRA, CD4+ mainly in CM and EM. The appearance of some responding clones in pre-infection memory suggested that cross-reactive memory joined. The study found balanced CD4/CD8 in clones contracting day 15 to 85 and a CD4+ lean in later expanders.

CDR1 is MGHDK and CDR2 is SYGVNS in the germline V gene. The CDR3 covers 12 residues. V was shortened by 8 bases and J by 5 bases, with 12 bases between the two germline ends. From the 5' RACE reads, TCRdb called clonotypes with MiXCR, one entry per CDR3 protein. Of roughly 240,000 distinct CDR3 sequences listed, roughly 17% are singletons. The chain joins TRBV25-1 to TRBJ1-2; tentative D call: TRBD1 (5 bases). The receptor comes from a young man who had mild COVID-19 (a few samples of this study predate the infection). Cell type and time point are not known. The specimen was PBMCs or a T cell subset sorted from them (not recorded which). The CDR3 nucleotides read TGTGCCAGCGGGGACGGTTATTATGGCTACACCTTC. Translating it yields CASGDGYYGYTF.